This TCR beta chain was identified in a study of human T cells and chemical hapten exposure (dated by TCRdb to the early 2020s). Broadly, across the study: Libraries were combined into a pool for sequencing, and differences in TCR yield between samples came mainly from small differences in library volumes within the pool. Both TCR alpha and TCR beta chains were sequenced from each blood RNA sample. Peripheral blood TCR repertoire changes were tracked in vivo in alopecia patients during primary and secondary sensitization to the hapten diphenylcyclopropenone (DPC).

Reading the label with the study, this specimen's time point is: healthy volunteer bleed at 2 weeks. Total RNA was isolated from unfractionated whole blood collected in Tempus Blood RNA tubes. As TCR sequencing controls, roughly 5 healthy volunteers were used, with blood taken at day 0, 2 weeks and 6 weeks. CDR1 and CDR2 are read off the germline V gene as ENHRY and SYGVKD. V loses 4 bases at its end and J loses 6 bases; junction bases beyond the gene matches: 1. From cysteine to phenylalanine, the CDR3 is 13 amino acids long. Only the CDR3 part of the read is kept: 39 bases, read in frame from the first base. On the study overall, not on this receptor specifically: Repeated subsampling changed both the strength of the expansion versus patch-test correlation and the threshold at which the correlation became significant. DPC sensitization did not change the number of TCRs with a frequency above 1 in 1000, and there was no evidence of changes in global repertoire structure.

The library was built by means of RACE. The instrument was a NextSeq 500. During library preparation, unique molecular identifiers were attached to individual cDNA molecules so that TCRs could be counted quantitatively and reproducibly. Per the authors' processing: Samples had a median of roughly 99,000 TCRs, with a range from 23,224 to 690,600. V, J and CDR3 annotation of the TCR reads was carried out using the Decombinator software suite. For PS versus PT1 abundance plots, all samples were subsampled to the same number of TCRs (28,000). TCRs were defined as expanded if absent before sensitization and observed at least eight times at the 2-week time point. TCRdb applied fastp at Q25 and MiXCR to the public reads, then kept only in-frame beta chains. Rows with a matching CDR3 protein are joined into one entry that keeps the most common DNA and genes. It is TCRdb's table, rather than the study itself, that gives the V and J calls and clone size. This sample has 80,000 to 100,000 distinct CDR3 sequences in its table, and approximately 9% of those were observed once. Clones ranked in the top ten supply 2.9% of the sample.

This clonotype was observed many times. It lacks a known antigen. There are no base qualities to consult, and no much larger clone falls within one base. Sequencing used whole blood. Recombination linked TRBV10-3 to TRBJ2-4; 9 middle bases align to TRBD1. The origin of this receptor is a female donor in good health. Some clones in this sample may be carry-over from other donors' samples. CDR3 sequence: CAISGGQGNIQYF. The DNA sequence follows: TGTGCCATCAGTGGGGGACAGGGAAACATTCAGTACTTC.